This entry lists 9 T cell receptor beta chains sequenced from one sample in a study of shared clonotypes between healthy human individuals. Produced via immunoSEQ multiplex PCR; TCRdb's table is partial and in-frame only. The data hold some 1,600,000 clones, with under 99% observed a single time. What was sequenced was naive CD4+ T cells sorted from blood. Subset reported: CD45RA+ positively selected. The receptors were gathered from a young man in good health.

This clone was seen just once. This sequence joins TRBV6-1 and TRBJ2-1, with D perhaps TRBD2 (6 bases). The CDR3 covers 18 residues. The V end lost 2 bases, the J end lost 5 bases, and 22 bases lay between the germline ends. Germline V gene sequence: CDR1 MNHNS, CDR2 SASEGT. The CDR3 DNA is TGTGCCAGCAGTGAAACTCGGGCGCGTAGCGGTAAACACAATGAGCAGTTCTTC. Encoded protein: CASSETRARSGKHNEQFF.

The chain couples TRBV11-2 to TRBJ2-2; D may be TRBD1 (5 bases). The CDR3 totals 16 residues. CDR1 is SGHAT and CDR2 is FQNNGV in the germline V gene. The V end lost 4 bases, the J end lost 4 bases, and 16 bases lay between the germline ends. As DNA, the CDR3 is TGTGCCAGCAGCTACGGGCCTGGGGCCAGCACCGGGGAGCTGTTTTTT. Translating it yields CASSYGPGASTGELFF.

The rearrangement uses TRBV14 and TRBJ1-2; D not resolved. The CDR3 is 16 residues long. V was cut by 0 bases and J by 0 bases, with 11 bases left in between. CDR1 is SGHDN, CDR2 FVKESK, per germline. This chain's CDR3 is CASSQDRAGTNYGYTF. The CDR3 region has the DNA TGTGCCAGCAGCCAAGATCGGGCCGGAACTAACTATGGCTACACCTTC.

This sequence joins TRBV7-2 and TRBJ2-1; 7 bases align to TRBD2. The V gene's germline CDR1 is SGHTA and CDR2 FQGNSA. The CDR3 is 16 residues long. V lost 4 bases, J lost 7 bases, and 13 bases stayed unmatched. The CDR3 spells CASSYSGKISGNEQFF. Written as DNA, the CDR3 is TGTGCCAGCAGCTACAGCGGGAAGATTTCTGGAAATGAGCAGTTCTTC.

This chain connects TRBV9 to TRBJ2-5; 9 bases fit TRBD1. The germline V gene encodes CDR1 SGDLS and CDR2 YYNGEE. J gave up 5 bases and V 3 bases, and 5 bases lay outside the gene matches. The CDR3 is 14 amino acids. The CDR3 DNA follows: TGTGCCAGCAGCGCCATGACAGGGGGGGAGACCCAGTACTTC. Translated, it gives CASSAMTGGETQYF.

The J gene is TRBJ2-7, the V gene TRBV5-1, with 7 bases that match TRBD2. The CDR3 runs 15 residues. The germline V gene has CDR1 SGHRS and CDR2 YFSETQ. Losses at the gene ends were 0 bases for V and 0 bases for J; bases not matched to a gene: 3. The CDR3 region is CASSLGRLASYEQYF. As DNA, the CDR3 is TGCGCCAGCAGCTTGGGGAGACTAGCCTCCTACGAGCAGTACTTC.

This chain connects TRBV19 to TRBJ2-5; possibly TRBD1 for D (6 bases). Germline CDR1 LNHDA, CDR2 SQIVND (reference sequence). The CDR3 has 15 residues. Trimming removed 7 bases from V and 5 bases from J, with 20 bases in between. For the CDR3, the DNA is TGTGCCAGTAAACCGGGACAAATGGCGGTGGAGACCCAGTACTTC. Translating gives CASKPGQMAVETQYF.

This clone was detected once. V gene TRBV5-1 combines with J gene TRBJ1-2; TRBD1 matches at 7 bases. The CDR3 totals 15 residues. CDR1 and CDR2 (germline): SGHRS, YFSETQ. V lost 5 bases, J lost 7 bases, and 14 bases stayed unmatched. CDR3 in DNA: TGCGCCAGCAGATTCCAGCAATTCACAGGGGCTGGCTACACCTTC. Its protein product is CASRFQQFTGAGYTF.

The chain employs TRBV4-3 and TRBJ2-7, with 8 positions matching TRBD2. Germline trimming cut 4 bases from V and 5 bases from J; bases unmatched to any gene: 7. The V gene's germline CDR1 is LGHNA and CDR2 YSLEER. The CDR3 runs 14 residues. The CDR3 protein is CASSLGGLVHEQYF. The CDR3 DNA is TGCGCCAGCAGCCTCGGGGGACTAGTCCACGAGCAGTACTTC.